These 6 T cell receptor beta chains share one sample of origin, sequenced in a study of blood T cell repertoires in COVID-19. The method was immunoSEQ multiplex PCR; TCRdb's version includes in-frame clones alone and lacks a portion of them. The sample consists of 35,000 to 50,000 clones, over 70% of them appearing once. The sample consisted of peripheral blood. These receptors were taken from a woman aged 80 or over with acute or convalescent COVID-19.

This rearrangement joins TRBV18 to TRBJ1-3; tentatively, D is TRBD1 (6 bases). V was trimmed by 4 bases and J by 1 base, leaving 14 bases between them. CDR1 is KGHSH and CDR2 is LQKENI in the germline V gene. CDR3 length: 16 amino acids. The DNA of the CDR3 is TGTGCCAGCTCACATACTACAGGGTCTTCTGGAAACACCATATATTTT. Translated, it gives CASSHTTGSSGNTIYF.

The CDR3 DNA reads TGCGCCAGCAGCCACACAGGGGCTCGACGGAACACTGAAGCTTTCTTT. It translates to CASSHTGARRNTEAFF. V usage is TRBV5-1 and J usage is TRBJ1-1; 7 positions agree with TRBD1. This CDR3 is built from 16 residues. The V and J ends lost 4 bases and 1 base, in that order; junction bases with no gene match: 10. Germline V lookup: CDR1 SGHRS, CDR2 YFSETQ.

V gene TRBV2 combines with J gene TRBJ1-2; D may be TRBD1 (6 bases). Trimming pared 1 base from V and 4 bases from J, leaving 7 bases between. Germline values: CDR1 SNHLY, CDR2 FYNNEI. The CDR3 runs to 13 residues. CDR3 in DNA: TGTGCCAGCAGTGAAGGGACAGCCTATGGCTACACCTTC. It encodes CASSEGTAYGYTF.

The chain recombines TRBV6-1 with TRBJ1-6; 11 bases line up with TRBD1. This CDR3 has 15 residues. Germline V lookup: CDR1 MNHNS, CDR2 SASEGT. Unmatched junction bases numbered 4, after V lost 2 bases and J lost 10 bases. CDR3 in DNA: TGTGCCAGCAGTGAACGGGACAGGGGGACCTCACCCCTCCACTTT. This gives the protein CASSERDRGTSPLHF.

The rearrangement joins TRBV11-2 to TRBJ1-1; 7 bases are a match to TRBD1. V shed 2 bases, J shed 10 bases, and the junction held 4 bases outside the gene matches. The germline CDR1 and CDR2 sequences are SGHAT and FQNNGV. CDR3 size: 12 residues. CDR3 residues: CASSLRDSGAFF. The DNA of the CDR3 is TGTGCCAGCAGCTTACGGGACAGCGGAGCTTTCTTT.

In its sample, this clone was seen once. The chain is built from TRBV7-8 and TRBJ1-3; no clear D gene. Germline lookup yields CDR1 SGHVS and CDR2 FQNEAQ. This CDR3 is 14 amino acids long. Between the trimmed V and J ends, which lost 5 bases and 2 bases, there was a span of 10 bases. CDR3 protein: CASSKRETGNTIYF. In DNA, the CDR3 is TGTGCCAGCAGCAAACGGGAAACTGGAAACACCATATATTTT.